Here is one TCR beta chain with its context. Antigen: not known. The sample originates from a study of identical twins. Regarding the study as a whole: Models came in too low on out-of-frame TCR alpha sharing in monozygotic twins.

From germline, CDR1 is DFQATT and CDR2 SNEGSKA (reference sequence). The CDR3 spans 18 residues. V shed 5 bases and J 4 bases; nucleotides not matched to a gene: 14. cDNA carried unique molecular identifiers, and a universal primer site was added by template switching. Each CDR3 protein gets one entry after TCRdb re-called the 5' RACE reads with MiXCR. The sample has a few hundred thousand distinct CDR3 sequences; about 24% are singletons. These sequences were also reported in another study, on T cells expressing NK-cell markers. From that study: Source material for TCR beta repertoires consisted of sorted CD3+CD56+NKG2C+, CD3+CD56+NKG2C- and CD3+CD56-NKG2C+ T cells. Dominant NKG2C+ clonotype frequencies of roughly 1.0-7.0% of CD8+ T cells were measured in over five donors.

The chain uses TRBV20-1 and TRBJ2-1, with 13 positions matching TRBD2. The sequence derives from a woman between 18 and 30 years old in good health. Sequencing input: CD4+ T cells sorted from blood. CDR3 nucleotide sequence: TGCAGTGCTCTCCAGGGACTAGCGGGACTGTGGGGGTACAATGAGCAGTTCTTC. Translation gives CSALQGLAGLWGYNEQFF.